The next 21 T cell receptor beta chains were all read from a single sample in a study of blood T cell repertoires in COVID-19. Libraries were prepared by immunoSEQ multiplex PCR; TCRdb keeps only in-frame clonotypes and omits some of them. The top ten clones hold 1.5% to 2% of a sample with over 250,000 clones, around 92% of them seen once. Sequencing was done on a sample of PBMCs or T cells enriched from blood (not recorded which). These receptors were taken from a woman in her fifties or sixties who had recovered from COVID-19.

This clone was counted a single time. This rearrangement joins TRBV29-1 to TRBJ2-1; a possible D gene is TRBD2 (5 bases). Germline V gene lookup returns CDR1 SQVTM and CDR2 ANQGSEA. The ends were cut back, 3 bases at V and 6 bases at J, with 9 bases in the middle. The CDR3 contains 12 residues. The CDR3 here is CSVDSSGNEQFF. The CDR3 nucleotides read TGCAGCGTTGATTCCAGCGGCAATGAGCAGTTCTTC.

V usage is TRBV5-1 and J usage is TRBJ2-7, with TRBD1 matching 8 bases. Unmatched junction bases numbered 6, after V lost 4 bases and J lost 6 bases. The CDR3 runs 13 residues. Germline lookup yields CDR1 SGHRS and CDR2 YFSETQ. The CDR3 reads CASSPGTGGEQYF. In DNA, the CDR3 is TGCGCCAGCAGCCCCGGGACAGGTGGCGAGCAGTACTTC. The full variable domain, with the rest looked up from reference TRBV5-1 and TRBJ2-7, is KAGVTQTPRYLIKTRGQQVTLSCSPISGHRSVSWYQQTPGQGLQFLFEYFSETQRNKGNFPGRFSGRQFSNSRSEMNVSTLELGDSALYLCASSPGTGGEQYFGPGTRLTVT.

This clone was seen many times. The rearrangement uses TRBV5-1 and TRBJ2-7; tentatively, D is TRBD1 (7 bases). This CDR3 is built from 14 residues. From germline, CDR1 is SGHRS and CDR2 YFSETQ. Trimming removed 3 bases from V and 5 bases from J, with 15 bases in between. CDR3 sequence reads: CASSSTGGGDEQYF. CDR3 DNA: TGCGCCAGCAGCTCGACCGGAGGGGGCGACGAGCAGTACTTC. The whole variable domain, filled in from reference TRBV5-1 and TRBJ2-7, reads KAGVTQTPRYLIKTRGQQVTLSCSPISGHRSVSWYQQTPGQGLQFLFEYFSETQRNKGNFPGRFSGRQFSNSRSEMNVSTLELGDSALYLCASSSTGGGDEQYFGPGTRLTVT.

The chain joins TRBV27 to TRBJ2-1, with 12 bases aligning to TRBD2. The trim removed 0 bases at V and 6 bases at J, leaving 9 bases unmatched. CDR3 length equals 18 residues. Germline V gene sequence: CDR1 MNHEY, CDR2 SMNVEV (reference sequence). The CDR3 sequence is CASSLSGLAGGPSNEQFF. The CDR3 coding sequence is TGTGCCAGCAGTTTATCAGGGCTAGCGGGAGGGCCTTCCAATGAGCAGTTCTTC.

The V gene is TRBV7-2, the J gene TRBJ2-7, with 7 bases lining up with TRBD1. Germline CDR1 is SGHTA and CDR2 is FQGNSA. The trim removed 3 bases at V and 0 bases at J, leaving 2 bases unmatched. There are 14 residues in the CDR3. The CDR3, as DNA: TGTGCCAGCAGCTTGGACAGGCCCTCCTACGAGCAGTACTTC. Translating it yields CASSLDRPSYEQYF. The entire variable domain, with the rest obtained from reference TRBV7-2 and TRBJ2-7, is as follows: GAGVSQSPSNKVTEKGKDVELRCDPISGHTALYWYRQSLGQGLEFLIYFQGNSAPDKSGLPSDRFSAERTGGSVSTLTIQRTQQEDSAVYLCASSLDRPSYEQYFGPGTRLTVT.

The CDR3 region has the DNA TGTGCCTGGAGTGTATTTGGAGTGGAGACCCAGTACTTC. Its translation: CAWSVFGVETQYF. The chain uses TRBV30 and TRBJ2-5; D remains unclear. Germline CDR1 reads GTSNPN; CDR2 reads SVGIG (reference sequence). V shed 0 bases and J shed 5 bases, with 10 bases lying between them. The CDR3 is made up of 13 amino acids.

J is TRBJ1-2 and V is TRBV7-3; 7 nucleotides line up with TRBD1. The CDR3 contains 13 residues. CDR1 SGHTA and CDR2 FQGTGA come from the germline V gene. V lost 9 bases to trimming and J lost 4 bases; unmatched junction nucleotides: 8. The CDR3 protein is CARPTGFGYGYTF. The CDR3 DNA follows: TGTGCCAGACCGACAGGGTTCGGCTATGGCTACACCTTC. Complete variable domain (other parts from reference TRBV7-3 and TRBJ1-2): GAGVSQTPSNKVTEKGKYVELRCDPISGHTALYWYRQSLGQGPEFLIYFQGTGAADDSGLPNDRFFAVRPEGSVSTLKIQRTERGDSAVYLCARPTGFGYGYTFGSGTRLTVV.

This clone came up a few times. V usage is TRBV28 and J usage is TRBJ2-1; no clear D. V was clipped by 7 bases and J by 4 bases, with 5 bases between them. This CDR3 has 11 residues. The V gene's germline CDR1 is MDHEN and CDR2 SYDVKM. This CDR3 is CASTLYNEQFF. The CDR3 DNA follows: TGTGCCAGCACCCTATACAATGAGCAGTTCTTC.

The chain's CDR3 is CASSVGTSGRETQYF. DNA of the CDR3: TGTGCCAGCAGCGTAGGGACTAGCGGCCGGGAGACCCAGTACTTC. This chain uses TRBV9 with TRBJ2-5; 10 positions match TRBD2. The CDR3 spans 15 residues. The V gene's germline CDR1 is SGDLS and CDR2 YYNGEE. Trimming at V came to 0 bases and at J to 5 bases, leaving 4 bases not matched to a gene.

The CDR3 nucleotides read TGTGCCAGCAGGGCCCCGACAGGGCCCGGGGTCACTGAAGCTTTCTTT. Translating it yields CASRAPTGPGVTEAFF. The V gene is TRBV28, the J gene TRBJ1-1; 7 positions match TRBD1. CDR3 length: 16 residues. From germline, CDR1 is MDHEN and CDR2 SYDVKM. The ends lost 6 bases at V and 4 bases at J; junction bases unmatched: 14.

This sequence joins TRBV9 and TRBJ2-7; TRBD2 matches at 8 bases. Germline CDR1 and CDR2: SGDLS and YYNGEE. The CDR3 length is 16 residues. The ends lost 2 bases at V and 2 bases at J; junction bases unmatched: 9. This chain's CDR3 is CASSVGSGGTPYEQYF. The CDR3 coding sequence is TGTGCCAGCAGCGTGGGATCGGGGGGGACGCCCTACGAGCAGTACTTC.

The chain employs TRBV7-3 and TRBJ1-1, with D unresolved. V lost 5 bases to trimming and J lost 1 base, with 8 bases between them. CDR1 and CDR2 from the germline V gene are SGHTA and FQGTGA. CDR3 size: 13 residues. CDR3 DNA: TGTGCCAGCAGCCTTATTTGGAACACTGAAGCTTTCTTT. It is translated as CASSLIWNTEAFF. The complete variable domain, with remaining parts taken from reference TRBV7-3 and TRBJ1-1, reads GAGVSQTPSNKVTEKGKYVELRCDPISGHTALYWYRQSLGQGPEFLIYFQGTGAADDSGLPNDRFFAVRPEGSVSTLKIQRTERGDSAVYLCASSLIWNTEAFFGQGTRLTVV.

CDR3 sequence reads: CASSTSGNTIYF. The CDR3 DNA follows: TGTGCCAGCAGCACAAGTGGAAACACCATATATTTT. The genes are TRBV2 and TRBJ1-3; unclear D gene. The CDR3 contains 12 residues. Germline CDR1 and CDR2: SNHLY and FYNNEI. Trimming cost V 6 bases and J 3 bases, with 6 bases left between them. The full variable domain, its missing parts supplied by reference TRBV2 and TRBJ1-3, is EPEVTQTPSHQVTQMGQEVILRCVPISNHLYFYWYRQILGQKVEFLVSFYNNEISEKSEIFDDQFSVERPDGSNFTLKIRSTKLEDSAMYFCASSTSGNTIYFGEGSWLTVV.

The gene calls are TRBV28 and TRBJ2-7, with D perhaps TRBD2 (7 bases). CDR3 size: 14 residues. The V end was cut by 3 bases, the J end by 5 bases, with 14 bases between. Germline V gene data show CDR1 as MDHEN and CDR2 as SYDVKM. The CDR3 reads CASSFPPGGHEQYF. CDR3 DNA: TGTGCCAGCAGTTTTCCCCCGGGGGGCCACGAGCAGTACTTC.

The count of this clone is one. This chain uses TRBV19 with TRBJ2-6; 10 bases map to TRBD2. The length of the CDR3 is 16 residues. V lost 7 bases to trimming and J lost 4 bases; unmatched junction nucleotides: 7. Germline values: CDR1 LNHDA, CDR2 SQIVND (reference sequence). The CDR3 loop reads CASTSGGASGANVLTF. For the CDR3, the DNA is TGTGCCAGTACCAGCGGGGGGGCCTCGGGGGCCAACGTCCTGACTTTC.

V and J are TRBV5-1 and TRBJ2-6; 10 bases map to TRBD1. There are 17 residues in the CDR3. From germline, CDR1 is SGHRS and CDR2 YFSETQ. V lost 0 bases, J lost 0 bases, and 0 bases stayed unmatched. DNA of the CDR3: TGCGCCAGCAGCTTGGGGACAGGGGGCTCTGGGGCCAACGTCCTGACTTTC. Amino acid sequence: CASSLGTGGSGANVLTF.

This rearrangement joins TRBV18 to TRBJ2-5; D gene ambiguous. The CDR3 contains 14 residues. V dropped 2 bases and J dropped 5 bases, with 12 bases sitting between them. Looked up from germline, CDR1 is KGHSH and CDR2 is LQKENI. DNA of the CDR3: TGTGCCAGCTCACCAGGATATGGGCGTGAGACCCAGTACTTC. This sequence encodes CASSPGYGRETQYF.

The chain carries TRBV9 and TRBJ1-1, with D possibly TRBD1 on 6 matching bases. CDR3 size: 15 residues. Germline V gene sequence: CDR1 SGDLS, CDR2 YYNGEE. V was shortened by 3 bases and J by 3 bases, with 15 bases between the two germline ends. This CDR3 reads CASSALGGPDTEAFF. The CDR3 DNA follows: TGTGCCAGCAGCGCGCTAGGGGGTCCGGACACTGAAGCTTTCTTT.

The J gene is TRBJ1-1, the V gene TRBV27; TRBD1 is a possible D gene (5 bases). Trimming took off 6 bases at V and 0 bases at J, with 11 bases between the two ends. The germline CDR1 and CDR2 sequences are MNHEY and SMNVEV (reference sequence). The CDR3 totals 14 residues. The CDR3 DNA sequence: TGTGCCAGCAGAATAGACAGAATGAACACTGAAGCTTTCTTT. Its protein product is CASRIDRMNTEAFF.

The table lists this clone with a count of one. CDR3 sequence reads: CASSRAPMSSNEKLFF. As DNA, the CDR3 is TGTGCCAGCAGCCGGGCCCCAATGTCGTCGAATGAAAAACTGTTTTTT. This chain links TRBV3-1 (or the pseudogene TRBV3-2) with TRBJ1-4, with D hard to call. V dropped 4 bases and J dropped 5 bases, with 17 bases sitting between them. The germline V gene has CDR1 LGHDT and CDR2 YNNKEL (reference sequence). CDR3 length equals 16 residues.

The chain uses TRBV18 and TRBJ2-3; 8 bases are shared with TRBD1. CDR3 length: 13 residues. The germline gives CDR1 KGHSH, CDR2 LQKENI. The V and J ends lost 10 bases and 5 bases, in that order; junction bases with no gene match: 8. CDR3 loop: CATRGQGRDTQYF. The CDR3 region has the DNA TGTGCCACCCGTGGACAGGGTCGAGATACGCAGTATTTT.